These T cell receptor beta chains were read from a single sample in a study of blood T cells in healthy people across ages. TCRdb redid the calling of the 5' RACE reads with MiXCR, one entry per CDR3 protein. The sample shows 600,000 to 1,000,000 distinct CDR3 sequences, just under 25% of them seen only once. Another study also made use of these data, one on T cells of mothers and their children.

Sequenced: blood. These receptors were obtained from a boy aged 10-17 years in good health. CDR3s include the opening cysteine and the closing phenylalanine or tryptophan. The D gene is left open where the match is weak. Expanded clones get a size class; other rows say once, few or many, or leave the size out.

size: .; J: TRBJ2-4; D: .; V: TRBV6-5; DNA: TGTGCCAGCAGCCGATTCGATGGGGACATTCAGTACTTC; CDR3: CASSRFDGDIQYF
size: .; J: TRBJ2-1; D: .; V: TRBV5-1; DNA: TGCGCCAGCAGCTTGGGGCAGGGGTGGACTGAGCAGTTCTTC; CDR3: CASSLGQGWTEQFF
size: .; J: TRBJ1-3; D: .; V: TRBV29-1; DNA: TGCAGCGTTGAAACATCCAGGAACACCATATATTTT; CDR3: CSVETSRNTIYF
size: few; J: TRBJ2-7; D: .; V: TRBV20-1; DNA: TGCAGTGCTAGAGATCTTGGGGCTTACGAGCAGTACTTC; CDR3: CSARDLGAYEQYF
size: .; J: TRBJ2-1; D: .; V: TRBV5-1; DNA: TGCGCCAGCAGCTTGGACGTCCGACTGAATGAGCAGTTCTTC; CDR3: CASSLDVRLNEQFF
size: .; J: TRBJ1-1; D: TRBD1; V: TRBV11-2; DNA: TGTGCCAGCAGCTTTGCGGGACAGATGAACACTGAAGCTTTCTTT; CDR3: CASSFAGQMNTEAFF
size: .; J: TRBJ1-5; D: .; V: TRBV20-1; DNA: TGCAGTGCTAGTCCCACGGAAGGGAATCAGCCCCAGCATTTT; CDR3: CSASPTEGNQPQHF
size: .; J: TRBJ2-4; D: .; V: TRBV27; DNA: TGTGCCACTAGCCCAGCCAAAAACATTCAGTACTTC; CDR3: CATSPAKNIQYF
size: .; J: TRBJ2-2; D: .; V: TRBV12-3/TRBV12-4; DNA: TGTGCCAGCAGTTTGACCTCAGGGAAAGCCGGGGAGCTGTTTTTT; CDR3: CASSLTSGKAGELFF
size: few; J: TRBJ2-3; D: .; V: TRBV29-1; DNA: TGCAGCGTTTCGGGGATAGATACGCAGTATTTT; CDR3: CSVSGIDTQYF
size: .; J: TRBJ1-4; D: .; V: TRBV4-1; DNA: TGCGCCAGCAGCCAAGTCGAGGGGGGAGCTGAAAAACTGTTTTTT; CDR3: CASSQVEGGAEKLFF
size: .; J: TRBJ2-7; D: .; V: TRBV5-6; DNA: TGTGCCAGCAGCCCCCCGGGTCCAGGGACAACAAACTCCTACGAGCAGTACTTC; CDR3: CASSPPGPGTTNSYEQYF
size: .; J: TRBJ2-5; D: TRBD2; V: TRBV20-1; DNA: TGCAGTGCCGCCCCCCGCGGGGGGCGTAGGGAGACCCAGTACTTC; CDR3: CSAAPRGGRRETQYF
size: few; J: TRBJ2-4; D: .; V: TRBV20-1; DNA: TGCAGTGCTAGTTCTATCTCACGAGCCAAAAACATTCAGTACTTC; CDR3: CSASSISRAKNIQYF
size: many; J: TRBJ2-5; D: .; V: TRBV12-3/TRBV12-4; DNA: TGTGCCAGCAGTTTTGGGGTTTTTGCCGAGACCCAGTACTTC; CDR3: CASSFGVFAETQYF
size: .; J: TRBJ1-1; D: .; V: TRBV7-7; DNA: TGTGCTAGCAGCTTAAACCAGGGCACTGAAGCTTTCTTT; CDR3: CASSLNQGTEAFF
size: .; J: TRBJ2-1; D: .; V: TRBV7-9; DNA: TGTGCCAGTCTGGGGGCCAGCTCCTACAATGAGCAGTTCTTC; CDR3: CASLGASSYNEQFF
size: .; J: TRBJ2-7; D: .; V: TRBV7-2; DNA: TGTGCCAGCAGCTGGTCAGGCTCCGGGCTCTACGAGCAGTACTTC; CDR3: CASSWSGSGLYEQYF
size: .; J: TRBJ1-3; D: .; V: TRBV7-9; DNA: TGTGCCAGCAGCATCTGGAGCCAAAACTCTGGAAACACCATATATTTT; CDR3: CASSIWSQNSGNTIYF
size: .; J: TRBJ1-2; D: TRBD1; V: TRBV5-1; DNA: TGCGCCAGCAGCCCACCGGACAGGCCTTCCGGTTATGGCTACACCTTC; CDR3: CASSPPDRPSGYGYTF
size: few; J: TRBJ2-7; D: TRBD2; V: TRBV20-1; DNA: TGCAGTGCCCGTAAATGGGCAGGACTAGCGGGACTAGCCTCCTACGAGCAGTACTTC; CDR3: CSARKWAGLAGLASYEQYF
size: few; J: TRBJ1-5; D: .; V: TRBV20-1; DNA: TGCAGTGCTAGAGACACGGCTAGCAATCAGCCCCAGCATTTT; CDR3: CSARDTASNQPQHF
size: few; J: TRBJ1-1; D: TRBD1; V: TRBV14; DNA: TGTGCCAGCAGCCAAGTGGCAGGGGGGTGGAACACTGAAGCTTTCTTT; CDR3: CASSQVAGGWNTEAFF
size: many; J: TRBJ2-1; D: .; V: TRBV4-3; DNA: TGCGCCAGCAGCCTCGCCGCCGGGAATGAGCAGTTCTTC; CDR3: CASSLAAGNEQFF
size: few; J: TRBJ2-3; D: TRBD1; V: TRBV29-1; DNA: TGCAGCGTTACGACAGGGGTTAGGACAGATACGCAGTATTTT; CDR3: CSVTTGVRTDTQYF
size: .; J: TRBJ2-1; D: TRBD1; V: TRBV3-1; DNA: TGTGCCAGCAGCCCTATCCGGGACAGACGGGACAATGAGCAGTTCTTC; CDR3: CASSPIRDRRDNEQFF
size: few; J: TRBJ2-5; D: TRBD2; V: TRBV28; DNA: TGTGCCAGCAGTTCCCCGCCGTATGACTACCTAGCGGGGGGCCACAGGGAAGAGACCCAGTACTTC; CDR3: CASSSPPYDYLAGGHREETQYF
size: .; J: TRBJ2-1; D: TRBD2; V: TRBV7-9; DNA: TGTGCCAGCAGCAAACAGGGACTAGCGGACCACAATGAGCAGTTCTTC; CDR3: CASSKQGLADHNEQFF
size: many; J: TRBJ2-3; D: .; V: TRBV29-1; DNA: TGCAGCATACGGGACTTCACTAGCACAGATACGCAGTATTTT; CDR3: CSIRDFTSTDTQYF
size: .; J: TRBJ2-3; D: .; V: TRBV14; DNA: TGTGCCAGCAGCCAAGTCCCCGGGTTGGGGATGACAGATACGCAGTATTTT; CDR3: CASSQVPGLGMTDTQYF
size: few; J: TRBJ2-4; D: TRBD2; V: TRBV5-4; DNA: TGTGCCAGCAGCTTGAGCGGGGGCAAGTCCAAAAACATTCAGTACTTC; CDR3: CASSLSGGKSKNIQYF
size: few; J: TRBJ2-7; D: TRBD2; V: TRBV7-8; DNA: TGTGCCAGCAGCTTAGGGACTAGCGGATATAACCGACCCTACGAGCAGTACTTC; CDR3: CASSLGTSGYNRPYEQYF
size: .; J: TRBJ2-4; D: .; V: TRBV4-3; DNA: TGCGCCAGCAGCCAAGATTCTGTGGCAGGGGCCGACATTCAGTACTTC; CDR3: CASSQDSVAGADIQYF
size: .; J: TRBJ1-5; D: TRBD1; V: TRBV2; DNA: TGTGCCAGCTCAGGGACAGGGGCAAATCAGCCCCAGCATTTT; CDR3: CASSGTGANQPQHF
size: .; J: TRBJ2-1; D: .; V: TRBV28; DNA: TGTGCCAGCTTGGGACGGCCGAGCTCCTACAATGAGCAGTTCTTC; CDR3: CASLGRPSSYNEQFF
size: .; J: TRBJ2-7; D: .; V: TRBV29-1; DNA: TGCAGCGCTATCTTGGGGGTCTACGAGCAGTACTTC; CDR3: CSAILGVYEQYF
size: .; J: TRBJ1-5; D: .; V: TRBV7-8; DNA: TGTGCCAGCAGCCATCCAGGGAACCAGCCCCAGCATTTT; CDR3: CASSHPGNQPQHF
size: .; J: TRBJ1-6; D: TRBD1; V: TRBV5-6; DNA: TGTGCCAGCAGCTTTCCGGGACAGCCCCGCAATTCACCCCTCCACTTT; CDR3: CASSFPGQPRNSPLHF
size: few; J: TRBJ2-1; D: TRBD1; V: TRBV19; DNA: TGTGCCAGTAGTAAACCAGAACAGGGGGATGAGCAGTTCTTC; CDR3: CASSKPEQGDEQFF
size: many; J: TRBJ2-6; D: TRBD2; V: TRBV5-4; DNA: TGTGCCAGCAGCAGCGGGGGGGGCTTGTCTGGGGCCAACGTCCTGACTTTC; CDR3: CASSSGGGLSGANVLTF
size: few; J: TRBJ2-1; D: TRBD2; V: TRBV12-3/TRBV12-4; DNA: TGTGCCAGCAGCTCACTATTAGCGGGGGACGGCAATGAGCAGTTCTTC; CDR3: CASSSLLAGDGNEQFF
size: .; J: TRBJ1-1; D: .; V: TRBV6-6; DNA: TGTGCCATCACTCCGTACCCGGGAATGAACACTGAAGCTTTCTTT; CDR3: CAITPYPGMNTEAFF
size: .; J: TRBJ2-5; D: TRBD2; V: TRBV7-2; DNA: TGTGCCAGCAGCCCTTCCGCCGGGGGGAAGCGAGAGACCCAGTACTTC; CDR3: CASSPSAGGKRETQYF
size: .; J: TRBJ2-1; D: TRBD2; V: TRBV3-1; DNA: TGTGCCAGCAGCCCCTGGACTAGCGAGGTTTACAATGAGCAGTTCTTC; CDR3: CASSPWTSEVYNEQFF
size: .; J: TRBJ2-5; D: .; V: TRBV7-2; DNA: TGTGCCAGCAGCTTAATGGGGGAGGCCCCTTTGGAGCAGTACTTC; CDR3: CASSLMGEAPLEQYF
size: few; J: TRBJ2-5; D: .; V: TRBV7-2; DNA: TGTGCCAGCAGCTTACGAATTGGAGAGACCCAGTACTTC; CDR3: CASSLRIGETQYF
size: few; J: TRBJ2-5; D: TRBD1; V: TRBV7-9; DNA: TGTGCCAGCAGCTCCGGGACAGGGATCCAAGAGACCCAGTACTTC; CDR3: CASSSGTGIQETQYF
size: .; J: TRBJ2-4; D: TRBD1; V: TRBV5-6; DNA: TGTGCCAGCAGTTCTGGACAGGGGGAAAACATTCAGTACTTC; CDR3: CASSSGQGENIQYF
size: few; J: TRBJ1-6; D: .; V: TRBV7-9; DNA: TGTGCCAGCAGCTCGGTATGGCGGACCAATTCACCCCTCCACTTT; CDR3: CASSSVWRTNSPLHF
size: many; J: TRBJ2-1; D: .; V: TRBV21-1; DNA: TGTGCCAGCAGCGCGCCAGAGGGACTAGCGGGATGCAATGAGCAGTTCTTC; CDR3: CASSAPEGLAGCNEQFF
size: .; J: TRBJ2-1; D: .; V: TRBV4-3; DNA: TGCGCCAGCAGCCAAGATCTATTACGGGAGCAGTTCTTC; CDR3: CASSQDLLREQFF
size: few; J: TRBJ2-5; D: .; V: TRBV28; DNA: TGTGCCAGCACCAAGCCGTCCGGGTCCCAAGAGACCCAGTACTTC; CDR3: CASTKPSGSQETQYF
size: .; J: TRBJ2-5; D: TRBD1; V: TRBV13; DNA: TGTGCCAGCAATATGGGGACAGTAGAAGAGACCCAGTACTTC; CDR3: CASNMGTVEETQYF
size: few; J: TRBJ2-7; D: TRBD2; V: TRBV11-2; DNA: TGTGCCAGCAGCTTAGATGGTAGCGGGACCTACGAGCAGTACTTC; CDR3: CASSLDGSGTYEQYF
size: .; J: TRBJ2-7; D: .; V: TRBV27; DNA: TGTGCCAGCAGTTATCAGGGTTCTGGCTTCTACGAGCAGTACTTC; CDR3: CASSYQGSGFYEQYF
size: .; J: TRBJ2-1; D: .; V: TRBV7-9; DNA: TGTGCCAGCAGCTGGGAGACTCCGGCCTACAATGAGCAGTTCTTC; CDR3: CASSWETPAYNEQFF
size: .; J: TRBJ2-5; D: TRBD2; V: TRBV7-7; DNA: TGTGCTACTGGGGGGACTATCCAAGAGACCCAGTACTTC; CDR3: CATGGTIQETQYF
size: .; J: TRBJ2-1; D: .; V: TRBV12-3/TRBV12-4; DNA: TGTGCCAGCAGTTTCGTAGCTGTAACCTACAATGAGCAGTTCTTC; CDR3: CASSFVAVTYNEQFF